This T cell receptor beta chain was recorded in a study of T-cell memory formation after mild COVID-19. About the research overall: Clustering of TCRs was largely donor specific.

Trimming left V 6 bases short and J 4 bases short, with 15 bases between. The CDR3 is 14 amino acids. MiXCR, run by TCRdb on the 5' RACE reads, gives a single entry per CDR3 protein. The sample includes some 290,000 distinct CDR3 sequences, about 17% seen only once; the top ten take approximately 25%. Findings and limits, study-wide: Clones that contracted from day 15 to 85 had balanced CD4/CD8; later expanders were CD4+ biased. SARS-CoV-2 specificity of second-wave clones peaking day 37 was unconfirmed.

Points on this clonotype: Its antigen is still unknown.

Input material: PBMCs or a T cell subset sorted from them (not recorded which). The chain uses TRBV12-3 or TRBV12-4 and TRBJ2-5, with D tentatively TRBD1 (6 bases). This TCR was sampled from a man aged 18 to 35 who had mild COVID-19 (a few samples of this study predate the infection). Cell type and time point are not known. CDR3 sequence reads: CASSGRGGAETQYF. The CDR3 DNA follows: TGTGCCAGCAGCGGCAGGGGTGGCGCAGAGACCCAGTACTTC.